The sequence of this T cell receptor beta chain was determined in a study of identical twins (dated by TCRdb to the mid-2010s). Some background on the complete study: To test whether fetal clonotypes persist, the study used deep sequencing on TCR alpha and beta repertoires from monozygotic twins, unrelated adults of various ages, and cord blood. To rule out contamination, the twin experiments were replicated at different times with different library preparation protocols.

Paper-wide results and their limitations: Out-of-frame TCR alpha sharing in monozygotic twins was systematically underestimated by recombination models, whereas sharing between unrelated individuals was in agreement with the recombination models. Because the same donors could not be followed over many years, the conclusions relied on cross-sectional statistical analysis. A weaker excess of twin sharing was found in beta out-of-frame sequences because the signal-to-noise ratio was lowered by fewer shared sequences. Invariant T cells such as MAIT and iNKT could partly confound zero-insertion analyses, though diverse VJ usage argued against this for most clonotypes. Fewer insertions were carried by abundant cord blood beta clonotypes; a weaker similar trend was observed in young adult naive repertoires, while no such trend was observed in memory repertoires. Out-of-frame TCR alpha sequences shared between twins showed an excess of low generation-probability sequences compared with coincidental sharing between unrelated individuals.

On this clonotype: Its antigen is still unknown. No much larger clonotype is one base removed from it; base qualities were not supplied.

The library was prepared using 5' RACE. Sequenced on an Illumina HiSeq 2000. Template switching added a universal primer binding site, and the final cDNA carried a unique molecular identifier that allowed TCR cDNA molecules to be counted accurately. Specific primers in the conserved constant-segment region were used to synthesize first-strand cDNA for TCR alpha and beta chains. Each cDNA library was double barcoded, with a SMART-Mk sample barcode plus Illumina barcodes, to control for contamination. Two successive PCR steps introduced TruSeq adapter sequences along with Illumina sample barcodes. Sequencing of the TCR alpha and beta cDNA libraries was done on the Illumina HiSeq platform using custom primers. On the study's bioinformatics: Raw reads were processed with MiGEC to extract unique molecular identifiers, and MiXCR was used to determine CDR3 positions. For each individual, recombination models were inferred using an EM algorithm with the repgenHMM and IGoR tools. The analysis of shared clonotypes was done with the tcR package in R, with sharing normalized by the product of cloneset sizes. Out-of-frame nonproductive sequences were analyzed to study raw recombination free of thymic and clonal selection effects. The public reads were quality trimmed at Q25 with fastp and then assembled into clones with MiXCR by TCRdb, keeping productive beta chains. Merged by CDR3 protein, the rows form single entries marked with the most common genes and DNA. The V and J calls shown here were made by TCRdb, not taken from the authors' results. Counted in this sample were 200,000 to 250,000 distinct CDR3 sequences; approximately 11% of them appeared once. 3.5% to 4.5% of the sample is held by the ten biggest clonotypes.

The CDR3 measures 16 amino acids from cysteine to phenylalanine. Only the CDR3 part of the read is kept: 48 bases, read in frame from the first base. Unmatched junction bases come to 7, with V trimmed by 0 bases and J by 7 bases. CDR1 is given as LGHDT and CDR2 as YNNKEL, both from the germline V gene (reference sequence). Only healthy Caucasian donors were included. Three pairs of female monozygotic twins, all aged about 18 to 30 years, were included in the twin cohort. Miltenyi CD45RO+ enrichment and human naive T-cell isolation kits were used to isolate memory (CD45RO+) and naive T cells from PBMC. These data were also filed under a second study, of yellow fever vaccine responses in identical twins. The second paper further reports: The authors reported that the T cell response to vaccination in identical twins appeared partly convergent and partly personalized. In identical twins, the study followed T cell clones that responded to the vaccine with precision.

This TCR came from a woman aged 18-29 years in good health. The sequence joins TRBV3-1 to TRBJ2-1, with TRBD1 identical over 9 junction bases. The sample consisted of memory (CD45RO+) T cells sorted from blood. The cell subset or site label, read with the paper, signifies: CD45RO+ enriched T cells. The nucleotide sequence is TGTGCCAGCAGCCAAGATATGGACAGGGGTCGGAATGAGCAGTTCTTC. It codes for CASSQDMDRGRNEQFF.